One and the same sample provided the 27 T cell receptor beta chains below, sequenced in a study of identical twins. TCRdb called the 5' RACE reads again in MiXCR, with one record for every CDR3 protein. This sample has roughly 720,000 distinct CDR3 sequences, with 18% found just once. Another study also made use of these data, one on T cells expressing NK-cell markers.

Sequencing was carried out using PBMCs. These receptors all come from a woman between 18 and 30 years old in good health.

This clonotype was found a few times. The chain couples TRBV9 to TRBJ1-2, with 7 nucleotides matching TRBD1. V was clipped by 7 bases and J by 0 bases; unmatched bases: 6. The CDR3 totals 14 residues. Germline-derived CDR1 and CDR2 are SGDLS and YYNGEE. CDR3 sequence (DNA): TGTGCCAGCTCCCGACAGGGACCTAACTATGGCTACACCTTC. Translating gives CASSRQGPNYGYTF. The whole variable domain, filled in from reference TRBV9 and TRBJ1-2, reads DSGVTQTPKHLITATGQRVTLRCSPRSGDLSVYWYQQSLDQGLQFLIQYYNGEERAKGNILERFSAQQFPDLHSELNLSSLELGDSALYFCASSRQGPNYGYTFGSGTRLTVV.

This clonotype was picked up a small number of times. This sequence joins TRBV7-9 and TRBJ1-4; weak D call: TRBD1 (6 bases). The CDR3 length is 15 residues. CDR1 is SEHNR and CDR2 is FQNEAQ in the germline V gene (reference sequence). Trimming left V 3 bases short and J 4 bases short, with 12 bases between. CDR3 nucleotide sequence: TGTGCCAGCAGCTTCTCAGGGGAAGATAATGAAAAACTGTTTTTT. It yields the protein CASSFSGEDNEKLFF.

The chain employs TRBV2 and TRBJ2-6; no firm D call. V was cut by 2 bases and J by 1 base, with 9 bases left in between. Germline lookup yields CDR1 SNHLY and CDR2 FYNNEI. The CDR3 is 16 amino acids. The CDR3 region has the DNA TGTGCCAGCAGTGAAAACCCCGGTTCTGGGGCCAACGTCCTGACTTTC. This codes for CASSENPGSGANVLTF.

V gene TRBV10-3 combines with J gene TRBJ2-2; TRBD2 aligns across 8 bases. Germline V lookup: CDR1 ENHRY, CDR2 SYGVKD. The V and J ends lost 8 bases and 6 bases, in that order; junction bases with no gene match: 14. The CDR3 covers 16 residues. This CDR3 reads CAIAPWKREGPGELFF. The CDR3 DNA follows: TGTGCCATCGCCCCTTGGAAACGGGAGGGCCCCGGGGAGCTGTTTTTT.

The chain carries TRBV9 and TRBJ2-1, with 9 bases fitting TRBD2. The germline V gene has CDR1 SGDLS and CDR2 YYNGEE. Losses at the gene ends were 2 bases for V and 0 bases for J; bases not matched to a gene: 9. The CDR3 sequence is 18 residues long. CDR3 in DNA: TGTGCCAGCAGCGTTTCAAGCGGGGGGCCGCCCTCCTACAATGAGCAGTTCTTC. This translates into CASSVSSGGPPSYNEQFF.

Only a few counts were recorded for this clonotype. This chain joins TRBV6-1 and TRBJ2-7, with D possibly matching TRBD2 (7 bases). Trimming took 7 bases from V and 2 from J, leaving 12 bases between them. Looked up from germline, CDR1 is MNHNS and CDR2 is SASEGT. The CDR3 consists of 13 residues. The CDR3 DNA follows: TGTGCCAGCACCCGGGGGGCCACCTACGAGCAGTACTTC. This encodes CASTRGATYEQYF.

The chain uses TRBV27 and TRBJ2-7; D is uncertain. This CDR3 is built from 13 residues. Trimming removed 3 bases at V and 6 bases at J, with 12 bases between. The germline V gene has CDR1 MNHEY and CDR2 SMNVEV (reference sequence). The CDR3 DNA reads as TGTGCCAGCAGTTTTGGAGTTTCTGCCGAGCAGTACTTC. Translating it yields CASSFGVSAEQYF.

This clonotype was counted only a few times. CDR3 nucleotides: TGTGCCAGCAGACAGAGGGGTGGACTAGCGGGAATCTCCTACAATGAGCAGTTCTTC. Its translation is CASRQRGGLAGISYNEQFF. The chain employs TRBV12-3 or TRBV12-4 and TRBJ2-1; TRBD2 aligns across 12 bases. CDR3 length: 19 residues. J gave up 0 bases and V 6 bases, and 12 bases lay outside the gene matches.

This clonotype was seen a handful of times. The chain uses TRBV12-3 or TRBV12-4 and TRBJ1-1; D remains ambiguous. The germline V and J ends were trimmed by 2 bases and 2 bases, with 6 bases remaining between them. The CDR3 consists of 13 residues. This chain's CDR3 is CASSLLPNTEAFF. The CDR3 bases are TGTGCCAGCAGTTTACTCCCAAACACTGAAGCTTTCTTT.

This clonotype showed up just a few times. The chain employs TRBV9 and TRBJ2-6; D is undetermined. The CDR3 is made up of 16 amino acids. V dropped 3 bases and J dropped 0 bases, with 10 bases sitting between them. CDR1 and CDR2 (germline): SGDLS, YYNGEE. CDR3 DNA sequence: TGTGCCAGCAGCGCCCTATACAGCTCTGGGGCCAACGTCCTGACTTTC. Translated: CASSALYSSGANVLTF.

The chain joins TRBV6-2 or TRBV6-3 to TRBJ2-7, with 7 nucleotides matching TRBD1. Germline loops: CDR1 MNHEY, CDR2 SVGEGT. This CDR3 has 16 amino acids. The V and J ends lost 6 bases and 1 base, in that order; junction bases with no gene match: 12. This CDR3 reads CASSLPPDRPSYEQYF. Here the CDR3 DNA reads TGTGCCAGCAGCCTACCCCCGGACAGGCCGTCCTACGAGCAGTACTTC.

The CDR3 DNA reads as TGTGCCAGCAGGGTCTACGGGGGGTCGAACACTGAAGCTTTCTTT. It encodes CASRVYGGSNTEAFF. This chain connects TRBV2 to TRBJ1-1; TRBD1 might be the D (5 bases). Germline V gene data show CDR1 as SNHLY and CDR2 as FYNNEI. CDR3 size: 15 residues. V lost 6 bases and J lost 1, with 15 bases in between.

The chain is built from TRBV12-3 or TRBV12-4 and TRBJ2-1, with D hard to call. V dropped 6 bases and J dropped 6 bases, with 12 bases sitting between them. CDR3 length: 13 residues. This CDR3 reads CASSQRAANEQFF. The CDR3 nucleotides read TGTGCCAGCAGCCAAAGAGCAGCCAATGAGCAGTTCTTC.

This sequence joins TRBV2 and TRBJ2-1, with D possibly matching TRBD2 (6 bases). V lost 4 bases to trimming and J lost 2 bases, with 12 bases between them. CDR1 is SNHLY and CDR2 is FYNNEI in the germline V gene. This CDR3 has 15 residues. The CDR3 here is CASSVERVPYNEQFF. The CDR3 DNA reads as TGTGCCAGCAGTGTAGAGCGGGTACCCTACAATGAGCAGTTCTTC.

The chain joins TRBV7-8 to TRBJ2-7, with D possibly being TRBD1 (5 bases). Trimming removed 1 base from V and 3 bases from J, with 13 bases in between. This CDR3 is built from 15 residues. The germline CDR1 and CDR2 sequences are SGHVS and FQNEAQ. This CDR3 is CASSLGAGHSYEQYF. CDR3 in DNA: TGTGCCAGCAGCTTAGGGGCAGGGCACAGCTACGAGCAGTACTTC.

This clonotype was counted at least ten times. The chain links TRBV12-3 or TRBV12-4 to TRBJ1-2; tentatively, D is TRBD1 (6 bases). V shed 5 bases and J shed 6 bases, with 13 bases lying between them. There are 13 residues in the CDR3. The CDR3 region has the DNA TGTGCCAGCAGTCTGACAGGTTATGATGGCTACACCTTC. Its protein is CASSLTGYDGYTF.

This clonotype was observed once. The rearrangement uses TRBV4-1 and TRBJ2-3, with 12 bases identical to TRBD2. The CDR3 has 16 amino acids. V lost 6 bases, J lost 7 bases, and 11 bases stayed unmatched. Germline lookup yields CDR1 MGHRA and CDR2 YSYEKL. CDR3 nucleotide sequence: TGCGCCAGCAGACTAGGACTAGCGGGGTCCTCAAATACGCAGTATTTT. Translation gives CASRLGLAGSSNTQYF.

The CDR3 region is CASSLTSGGFEQFF. As DNA, the CDR3 is TGTGCCAGCAGCTTAACTAGCGGGGGGTTTGAGCAGTTCTTC. This chain connects TRBV11-3 to TRBJ2-1; the match to TRBD2 covers 12 bases. The V and J ends lost 2 bases and 9 bases, in that order; junction bases with no gene match: 2. Per the germline V gene, CDR1 is SGHNT and CDR2 is YENEEA. This CDR3 is built from 14 residues.

The V and J genes are TRBV9 and TRBJ2-2, with D possibly matching TRBD2 (5 bases). Germline assignment: CDR1 SGDLS and CDR2 YYNGEE. The ends were cut back, 7 bases at V and 4 bases at J, with 14 bases in the middle. The CDR3 length is 14 residues. The CDR3, as DNA: TGTGCCAGCCGAGAGGGATTGGGCACCGGGGAGCTGTTTTTT. Residues: CASREGLGTGELFF.

This clonotype turned up a few times. This chain links TRBV6-5 with TRBJ1-6, with 7 positions matching TRBD1. The J segment lost 7 bases and the V segment lost 2 bases, leaving 5 bases of the junction unmatched. The germline V gene encodes CDR1 MNHEY and CDR2 SVGAGI. This CDR3 comprises 15 residues. CDR3: CASSYTGTANSPLHF. The CDR3 coding sequence is TGTGCCAGCAGTTACACCGGGACAGCAAATTCACCCCTCCACTTT.

As regards this clonotype: This clone may be a read error of a much larger clone one base away. V gene TRBV20-1 combines with J gene TRBJ2-3; TRBD2 matches at 11 bases. Germline CDR1 reads DFQATT; CDR2 reads SNEGSKA (reference sequence). Trimming removed 3 bases from V and 0 bases from J; junction bases left unmatched: 2. The length of the CDR3 is 15 residues. CDR3 region: CSARRTSGSTDTQYF. The CDR3 DNA sequence: TGCAGTGCTAGGAGGACTAGCGGGAGCACAGATACGCAGTATTTT.

The sample holds a few counts of this clonotype. The V and J genes are TRBV20-1 and TRBJ2-7; the D is unclear. V lost 6 bases to trimming and J lost 1 base, with 7 bases between them. The CDR3 has 11 amino acids. The germline V gene has CDR1 DFQATT and CDR2 SNEGSKA (reference sequence). The DNA of the CDR3 is TGCAGTGCCCCCGATTCCTACGAGCAGTACTTC. Protein: CSAPDSYEQYF.

This clonotype has only a few counts. The chain recombines TRBV20-1 with TRBJ1-2; D is ambiguous. The CDR3 has 15 residues. Germline loops: CDR1 DFQATT, CDR2 SNEGSKA (reference sequence). The ends were cut back, 0 bases at V and 7 bases at J, with 18 bases in the middle. The CDR3 region is CSARDVTTLGRGYTF. The CDR3 DNA follows: TGCAGTGCTAGAGATGTCACAACCCTCGGGCGTGGCTACACCTTC.

This clonotype was seen a handful of times. The chain uses TRBV6-5 and TRBJ2-3; 7 nucleotides agree with TRBD2. There are 17 residues in the CDR3. V was pared by 0 bases and J by 1 base, with 7 bases of the junction left unmatched. The V gene's germline CDR1 is MNHEY and CDR2 SVGAGI. The CDR3, as DNA: TGTGCCAGCAGTTACTCCCGTTGGCTAGCGGGCACAGATACGCAGTATTTT. Protein: CASSYSRWLAGTDTQYF.

The CDR3 loop reads CATSDSRGVGNEQFF. DNA for the CDR3: TGTGCCACCAGTGACAGCCGGGGCGTAGGGAATGAGCAGTTCTTC. The V call is TRBV24-1, the J call TRBJ2-1; possibly TRBD1 or TRBD2 for D (5 bases each). The CDR3 extends over 15 amino acids. Trimming removed 4 bases from V and 7 bases from J, with 16 bases in between. Germline CDR1 KGHDR, CDR2 SFDVKD.

This chain connects TRBV7-2 to TRBJ1-1; tentatively, D is TRBD1 (5 bases). Trimming stripped 3 bases from V and 4 bases from J, with 12 bases between. CDR3 length: 14 residues. Germline loops: CDR1 SGHTA, CDR2 FQGNSA. The CDR3 loop reads CASSFKSGSTEAFF. CDR3 bases: TGTGCCAGCAGCTTCAAGTCAGGGTCCACTGAAGCTTTCTTT. Complete variable domain (other parts from reference TRBV7-2 and TRBJ1-1): GAGVSQSPSNKVTEKGKDVELRCDPISGHTALYWYRQSLGQGLEFLIYFQGNSAPDKSGLPSDRFSAERTGGSVSTLTIQRTQQEDSAVYLCASSFKSGSTEAFFGQGTRLTVV.

The genes are TRBV27 and TRBJ2-4; D call uncertain. This CDR3 has 14 amino acids. The V gene lost 6 bases and the J gene lost 1 base, with 10 bases spanning the gap. Germline CDR1 MNHEY, CDR2 SMNVEV (reference sequence). This CDR3 reads CASRQFGAKNIQYF. In DNA form, the CDR3 reads TGTGCCAGCAGGCAGTTCGGGGCCAAAAACATTCAGTACTTC.